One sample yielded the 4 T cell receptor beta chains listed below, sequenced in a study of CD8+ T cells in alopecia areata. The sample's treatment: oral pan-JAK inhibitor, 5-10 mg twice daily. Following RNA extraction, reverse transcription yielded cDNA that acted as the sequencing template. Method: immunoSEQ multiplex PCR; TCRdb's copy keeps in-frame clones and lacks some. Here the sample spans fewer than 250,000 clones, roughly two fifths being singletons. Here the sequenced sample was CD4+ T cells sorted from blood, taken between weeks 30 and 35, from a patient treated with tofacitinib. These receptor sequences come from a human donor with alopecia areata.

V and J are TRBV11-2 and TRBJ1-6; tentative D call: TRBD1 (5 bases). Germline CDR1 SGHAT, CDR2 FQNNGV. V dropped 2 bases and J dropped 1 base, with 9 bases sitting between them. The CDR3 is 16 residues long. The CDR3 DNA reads TGTGCCAGCAGCTTATCGGGGGAATCCTATAATTCACCCCTCCACTTT. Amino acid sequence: CASSLSGESYNSPLHF.

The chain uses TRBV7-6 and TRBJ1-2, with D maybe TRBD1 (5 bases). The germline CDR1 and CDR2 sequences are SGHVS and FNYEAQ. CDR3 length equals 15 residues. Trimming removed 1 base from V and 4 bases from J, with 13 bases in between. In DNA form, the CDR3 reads TGTGCCAGCAGCTTAGAGGCAGGGCAAGGCTATGGCTACACCTTC. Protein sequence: CASSLEAGQGYGYTF.

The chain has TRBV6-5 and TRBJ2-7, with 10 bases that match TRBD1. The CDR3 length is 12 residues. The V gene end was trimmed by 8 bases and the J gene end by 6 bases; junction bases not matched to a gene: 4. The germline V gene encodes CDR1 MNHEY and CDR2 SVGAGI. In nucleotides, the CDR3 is TGTGCCAGCCTGACAGGGGGCGGCGAGCAGTACTTC. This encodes CASLTGGGEQYF.

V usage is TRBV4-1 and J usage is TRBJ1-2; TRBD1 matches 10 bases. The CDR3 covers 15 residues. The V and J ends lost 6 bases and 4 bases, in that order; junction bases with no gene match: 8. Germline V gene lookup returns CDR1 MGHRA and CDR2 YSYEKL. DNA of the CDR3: TGCGCCAGCAGACCAACCGGGACAGGGGTCTATGGCTACACCTTC. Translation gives CASRPTGTGVYGYTF.